These 22 T cell receptor beta chains came from one sample sequenced in a study of tumor and adjacent non-tumor tissue in lung cancer. The library came from three nested PCR rounds adapted from ARM-PCR protocols. Each CDR3 protein gets one entry after TCRdb re-called the multiplex PCR reads with MiXCR. This table has about 80,000 distinct CDR3 sequences, around 70% appearing once. This sample's RNA came from whole unsorted tissue. The sample comprised lung tumor tissue. These TCRs come from a woman aged 40-49 years with non-small cell lung cancer.

This clonotype appeared once. This sequence joins TRBV11-3 and TRBJ2-1, with D unclear. This CDR3 region has 15 residues. Germline V gene sequence: CDR1 SGHNT, CDR2 YENEEA. V was cut by 5 bases and J by 4 bases, with 15 bases left in between. The CDR3 DNA reads as TGTGCCAGCAGCGCCGTATTGCATACTTACAATGAGCAGTTCTTC. It translates to CASSAVLHTYNEQFF.

This sequence joins TRBV11-1 and TRBJ1-1; TRBD1 agrees at 9 bases. The CDR3 runs to 15 residues. With V trimmed by 10 bases and J by 5 bases, 14 bases remained unmatched. CDR1 is SGHAT and CDR2 is FQDESV in the germline V gene (reference sequence). The CDR3 reads CATSYTGTGSTEAFF. The CDR3, as DNA: TGTGCCACCAGTTACACCGGGACAGGGAGTACTGAAGCTTTCTTT.

In regard to this clonotype: A much larger clone is a single base away; this may be a read error. The chain uses TRBV6-6 and TRBJ2-1, with 8 positions matching TRBD2. Unmatched junction bases numbered 7, after V lost 7 bases and J lost 2 bases. This CDR3 comprises 15 residues. Germline V gene lookup returns CDR1 MNHNY and CDR2 SVGAGI (reference sequence). CDR3 amino acids: CASITDGGAYNEQFF. CDR3 in DNA: TGTGCCAGCATCACAGACGGGGGGGCCTACAATGAGCAGTTCTTC.

The chain combines TRBV11-3 with TRBJ2-7, with no clear D. Germline V gene lookup returns CDR1 SGHNT and CDR2 YENEEA. The CDR3 runs to 13 residues. Trimming pared 9 bases from V and 8 bases from J, leaving 20 bases between. The CDR3 DNA is TGTGCCAGTAGTCCCGGACCACTCAACAAGCAGTACTTC. Residues: CASSPGPLNKQYF.

In the case of this clonotype: One end of the junction does not line up with germline, which may come from a read error. This CDR3 reads CAISPLWDTEAFF. The CDR3 DNA sequence: TGTGCCATCAGTCCTTTATGGGACACTGAAGCTTTCTTT. This rearrangement joins TRBV6-6 to TRBJ1-1, with D hard to call. Germline V lookup: CDR1 MNHNY, CDR2 SVGAGI (reference sequence). The CDR3 extends over 13 amino acids.

V usage is TRBV6-1 and J usage is TRBJ2-5; a weak D match, TRBD2 (6 bases). The CDR3 is 16 amino acids. Germline V gives CDR1 MNHNS, CDR2 SASEGT. Between the trimmed V and J ends, which lost 5 bases and 5 bases, there was a span of 21 bases. CDR3 DNA sequence: TGTGCCAGCAGTCCCTACGGAGGGGTAGGGCACGAGACCCAGTACTTC. It translates to CASSPYGGVGHETQYF.

Worth noting for this clonotype: The conserved closing phenylalanine or tryptophan is absent in this CDR3, likely reflecting a read error. The rearrangement joins TRBV20-1 to TRBJ2-5; D gene ambiguous. CDR1 and CDR2 (germline): DFQATT, SNEGSKA (reference sequence). This CDR3 is 12 amino acids long. CDR3 in amino acids: CSEDGPRETQYL. The CDR3 region has the DNA TGTAGTGAGGACGGACCCCGGGAGACCCAGTACCTC.

Remarks on this clonotype: It is likely a read error, because the conserved phenylalanine at the end of the CDR3 is missing. The CDR3 spells CASSKALAALYDEQFI. DNA of the CDR3: TGTGCCAGCAGCAAGGCACTAGCTGCACTGTACGATGAGCAGTTCATC. The genes are TRBV11-2 and TRBJ2-1; maybe TRBD2 (6 bases). V lost 5 bases and J lost 8, with 22 bases in between. CDR3 size: 16 residues. The V gene's germline CDR1 is SGHAT and CDR2 FQNNGV.

Worth noting for this clonotype: The CDR3 does not end in the conserved phenylalanine or tryptophan, so this is likely a read error. The chain carries TRBV11-2 and TRBJ2-7; 8 bases match TRBD1. CDR1 is SGHAT, CDR2 FQNNGV, per germline. The CDR3 is made up of 12 amino acids. The CDR3 nucleotides read TGTACCAACAGCCGGACAGGGTTCGAGCAGTACCTC. Its translation: CTNSRTGFEQYL.

Concerning this clonotype itself: Relative to the germline gene, one junction end is altered; a read error may explain this. J is TRBJ2-1 and V is TRBV11-2; D possibly matches TRBD1 or TRBD2 (6 bases each). The CDR3 spans 14 residues. Germline V gene sequence: CDR1 SGHAT, CDR2 FQNNGV. CDR3: CAGSVTGAVNVQIF. The DNA of the CDR3 is TGTGCCGGCAGCGTGACGGGGGCAGTCAATGTGCAGATTTTC.

Comments on this clonotype: At one end, the junction sequence differs from germline, possibly due to a read error. This chain joins TRBV12-3 or TRBV12-4 and TRBJ2-7; D is possibly TRBD2 (5 bases). This CDR3 is built from 14 residues. For the CDR3, the DNA is TGTGCCAGCAGTTCCCCTAGCCTGCGCTACGAGCAGTACTTT. Its translation: CASSSPSLRYEQYF.

This rearrangement joins TRBV29-1 to TRBJ2-1; TRBD2 matches at 13 bases. J was trimmed by 6 bases and V by 5 bases; bases with no gene match: 7. CDR3 size: 15 residues. Germline V gives CDR1 SQVTM, CDR2 ANQGSEA. The CDR3 spells CSVHATSGRGNEQFF. The CDR3 nucleotides are TGCAGCGTTCACGCCACTAGCGGGAGGGGCAATGAGCAGTTCTTC.

Comment on this clonotype: Germline is not matched at one junction end, which may reflect a read error. The chain has TRBV12-3 or TRBV12-4 and TRBJ1-3; D perhaps matches TRBD1 (6 bases). The CDR3 is made up of 15 amino acids. Written as DNA, the CDR3 is TGTGCCAGCAGATCTTCGGACAGCTCTAGAAACACCATATATTTT. Protein: CASRSSDSSRNTIYF.

About this clonotype: This may be a read error: a much more frequent sequence differs by one nucleotide. This chain uses TRBV28 with TRBJ2-3; possible D gene TRBD1, 5 bases. The germline V gene encodes CDR1 MDHEN and CDR2 SYDVKM. This CDR3 is built from 12 residues. Trimming cost V 9 bases and J 11 bases, with 18 bases left between them. The CDR3 sequence: CARHSEGVGQYF. The CDR3 nucleotides read TGTGCCAGACATTCGGAAGGGGTCGGGCAGTATTTT.

This clonotype has at least ten counts. The J gene is TRBJ2-1, the V gene TRBV4-1; D unclear. Germline V gene data show CDR1 as MGHRA and CDR2 as YSYEKL. This CDR3 contains 14 residues. The germline V and J ends were trimmed by 3 bases and 3 bases, with 9 bases remaining between them. CDR3 protein: CASSQQRSYNEQFF. The CDR3 coding sequence is TGCGCCAGCAGCCAGCAGCGAAGCTACAATGAGCAGTTCTTC.

Only a few counts were recorded for this clonotype. The rearrangement links TRBV11-3 to TRBJ2-7; no reliable D call. The CDR3 has 11 residues. The ends were cut back, 6 bases at V and 6 bases at J, with 9 bases in the middle. Germline CDR1 and CDR2: SGHNT and YENEEA. CDR3 in amino acids: CASRVLGEQYF. In nucleotides, the CDR3 is TGTGCCAGCAGGGTATTAGGCGAGCAGTACTTC.

On this clonotype: Germline and junction disagree at one end, which may indicate a read error. The J gene is TRBJ2-1, the V gene TRBV13; D gene uncertain. Germline-derived CDR1 and CDR2 are PRHDT and FYEKMQ (reference sequence). The CDR3 length is 14 residues. The CDR3 nucleotides read TGTGCCAGCAGTATTGGGTTAGACCGCAATGAGCAACTCTTC. It yields the protein CASSIGLDRNEQLF.

This clonotype was found a few times. The chain uses TRBV2 and TRBJ2-2; either TRBD1 or TRBD2 may fit D (5 bases each). V lost 7 bases and J 1 base, leaving 13 bases between the germline ends. CDR1 is SNHLY, CDR2 FYNNEI, per germline. This CDR3 comprises 15 residues. The CDR3 DNA reads as TGTGCCAGCAAGTCCGGGACCGAGAACACCGGGGAGCTGTTTTTT. This translates into CASKSGTENTGELFF.

Many counts were recorded for this clonotype. This chain joins TRBV15 and TRBJ1-1; tentatively, D is TRBD1 (5 bases). Germline values: CDR1 LNHNV, CDR2 YYDKDF (reference sequence). Trimming left V 4 bases short and J 1 base short, with 13 bases between. The CDR3 runs 15 residues. CDR3 nucleotide sequence: TGTGCCACCAGCACAACGGCCGGGGCGAACACTGAAGCTTTCTTT. Translation: CATSTTAGANTEAFF.

Remarks on this clonotype: The junction departs from germline at one end; a sequencing error may be responsible. This sequence joins TRBV6-1 and TRBJ1-1, with a possible D match to TRBD1 (6 bases). The CDR3 totals 15 residues. Germline V gene sequence: CDR1 MNHNS, CDR2 SASEGT. The CDR3 nucleotides read TGTGACAGCAGTCTGGGACAAGGATTTGACACTGAAGCTTTCTTT. Translating gives CDSSLGQGFDTEAFF.

About this clonotype: Its ends do not fully match the called genes, so a read error is possible. This chain connects TRBV5-1 to TRBJ2-2; weak D call: TRBD2 (5 bases). Germline V gene data show CDR1 as SGHRS and CDR2 as YFSETQ. This CDR3 has 14 residues. For the CDR3, the DNA is TGCGCCAGCTGCTTGTCTAGCTCCCCCGGGGAGCTGTTTTTT. It specifies CASCLSSSPGELFF.

About this clonotype itself: A much larger clone lies a single base off, so this may be a read error. The chain carries TRBV7-9 and TRBJ2-6, with D maybe TRBD1 (5 bases). Germline V lookup: CDR1 SEHNR, CDR2 FQNEAQ (reference sequence). CDR3 length: 14 residues. The CDR3 nucleotides are TGTGCCAGCAGCGAAGGGGATGGGGTCAACGTCCTGACTTTC. Protein: CASSEGDGVNVLTF.